This T cell receptor beta chain was documented in a study of cytomegalovirus exposure and HLA in healthy donors. Whole-study findings and limits: It is likely that the observed cluster of highly shared sequence variants was a sequencing artifact. Sequencing depth across donors, presence/absence analyses assumed, was roughly uniform.

Comments on this clone: Its specificity is not known.

V lost 4 bases and J lost 1, with 11 bases in between. The V gene's germline CDR1 is SGHRS and CDR2 YFSETQ. This CDR3 has 14 residues. PCR used 60 Vbeta primers and 13 Jbeta primers. Sequencing was performed with immunoSEQ multiplex PCR; in TCRdb, only in-frame clones are kept and a portion is missing. This table holds about 130,000 clones, approximately 80% found once. What was sequenced was PBMCs. This chain joins TRBV5-1 and TRBJ1-1; D uncertain. This TCR was recovered from a woman aged 40-49 years in good health and CMV-seropositive. The CDR3 loop reads CASSRLEGNTEAFF. CDR3 bases: TGCGCCAGCAGCCGACTAGAGGGGAACACTGAAGCTTTCTTT.